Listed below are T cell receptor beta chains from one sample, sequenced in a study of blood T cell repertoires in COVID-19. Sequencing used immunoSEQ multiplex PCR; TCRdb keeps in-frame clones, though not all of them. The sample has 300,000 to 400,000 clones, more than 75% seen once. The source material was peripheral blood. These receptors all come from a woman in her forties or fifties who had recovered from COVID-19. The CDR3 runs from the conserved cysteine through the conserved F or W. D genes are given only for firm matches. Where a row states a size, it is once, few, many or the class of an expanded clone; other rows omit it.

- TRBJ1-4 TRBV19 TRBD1 CASSARTGDNEKLFF TGTGCCAGTAGTGCCCGGACAGGGGATAATGAAAAACTGTTTTTT
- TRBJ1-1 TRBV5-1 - CASSLAQMDTEAFF TGCGCCAGCAGCTTGGCGCAGATGGACACTGAAGCTTTCTTT
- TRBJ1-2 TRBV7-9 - CASSQVGGSSPGYTF TGTGCCAGCAGCCAGGTGGGGGGTTCCTCTCCTGGCTACACCTTC
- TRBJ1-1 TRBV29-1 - CSDLDSNTEAFF TGCAGCGATTTAGACAGTAATACTGAAGCTTTCTTT
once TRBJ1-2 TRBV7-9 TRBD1 CASSHRGSGGYTF TGTGCCAGCAGCCACAGGGGGTCGGGTGGCTACACCTTC
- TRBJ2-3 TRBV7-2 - CASSLEGRADTQYF TGTGCCAGCAGCTTAGAAGGGAGAGCAGATACGCAGTATTTT
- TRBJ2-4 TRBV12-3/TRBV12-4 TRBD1 CASRDRSKNIQYF TGTGCCAGCAGGGACAGGTCCAAAAACATTCAGTACTTC
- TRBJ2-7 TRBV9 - CASSTKPGAEQYF TGTGCCAGCAGCACAAAGCCCGGAGCCGAGCAGTACTTC
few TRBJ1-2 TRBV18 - CASSPQHDTYGYTF TGTGCCAGCTCACCACAACATGACACCTATGGCTACACCTTC
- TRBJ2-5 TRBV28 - CATYQETQYF TGTGCCACCTACCAAGAGACCCAGTACTTC